These T cell receptor beta chains were read from a single sample in a study of T cell repertoires in cytomegalovirus infection. These receptors' targets are unknown. TCRdb re-called the reads with MiXCR, one entry per CDR3 protein. The table lists some 940,000 distinct CDR3 sequences, roughly 31% of them singletons, with over 11% in the top ten. Sample: cultured CD8+ T cells from PBMCs, taken from culture after CMV antigen stimulation. These receptors originate from a human donor in good health (CMV status not recorded). Some clones in this sample may be carry-over from other donors' samples. The CDR3 runs from the conserved cysteine through the conserved F or W. D genes are given only for firm matches. Clone size, where shown, is once, few, many, or a class for clones that have expanded.

DNA	CDR3	D	size	V	J
TGCAGTGCTAGAGCGCGGCAAAATCCCTACAATGAGCAGTTCTTC	CSARARQNPYNEQFF	.	.	TRBV20-1	TRBJ2-1
TGTGCCAGCTCACCAGCACCGTCCGGGCAGGGGATTCCAACTAATGAAAAACTGTTTTTT	CASSPAPSGQGIPTNEKLFF	.	.	TRBV18	TRBJ1-4
TGTGCCACCAGCCGTGGGGCGTACCAAGAGACCCAGTACTTC	CATSRGAYQETQYF	.	.	TRBV24-1	TRBJ2-5
TGTGCCAGCAGCCCCCAGGCTGTTAGCCTCGCCGGGGAGCTGTTTTTT	CASSPQAVSLAGELFF	.	.	TRBV7-6	TRBJ2-2
TGTGCCAGCAGCTTAGGAGGGGCCAAGGGAGCTTTCTTT	CASSLGGAKGAFF	.	few	TRBV7-6	TRBJ1-1
TGTGCCAGCAGCTTAGATCCGTCTGGGACGGCTAACTATGGCTACACCTTC	CASSLDPSGTANYGYTF	.	few	TRBV11-2	TRBJ1-2
TGCAGTGCTAGACAGGCGAATATTAATGAGCAGTTCTTC	CSARQANINEQFF	.	few	TRBV20-1	TRBJ2-1
TGTGCCAGCAGCGCGGACAGGGAATTCGATGAGCAGTTCTTC	CASSADREFDEQFF	TRBD1	.	TRBV7-2	TRBJ2-1
TGCACCAGCAGCCAAACTGACGTGGGGGAGACCCAGTACTTC	CTSSQTDVGETQYF	.	.	TRBV4-3	TRBJ2-5
TGCGCCAGCAGCCTGGGGCAGGGGGAGTACACTGAAGCTTTCTTT	CASSLGQGEYTEAFF	TRBD1	.	TRBV4-1	TRBJ1-1
TGTGCCAGCAGGAGAAGCGGGGGGGGACACAATGAGCAGTTCTTC	CASRRSGGGHNEQFF	TRBD2	.	TRBV5-5	TRBJ2-1
TGTGCCACCCGGGACAGAAAACAAATACTTAACACCGGGGAGCTGTTTTTT	CATRDRKQILNTGELFF	TRBD1	.	TRBV19	TRBJ2-2
TGTGCCAGCAGTTTCTGGGAAAATGAGCAGTTCTTC	CASSFWENEQFF	.	.	TRBV12-3/TRBV12-4	TRBJ2-1
TGTGCCAGTTCTAAGGACGGAGAGACCGGGGAGCTGTTTTTT	CASSKDGETGELFF	.	.	TRBV2	TRBJ2-2
TGTGCCAGCAGGAGCGGGCGGATTCAAGAGACCCAGTACTTC	CASRSGRIQETQYF	.	.	TRBV7-9	TRBJ2-5
TGTGCCAGCAGTCTCCAGGGAGGCCTGACGAATCAGCCCCAGCATTTT	CASSLQGGLTNQPQHF	.	.	TRBV6-2/TRBV6-3	TRBJ1-5
TGTGCCAGCAGTACTTACACCGGACGCCCGACGGAGACCCAGTACTTC	CASSTYTGRPTETQYF	.	.	TRBV12-3/TRBV12-4	TRBJ2-5
TGCGCCAGCAGCTCGCGGGGTTACTATGGCTACACCTTC	CASSSRGYYGYTF	.	few	TRBV5-1	TRBJ1-2
TGTGCCAGCAGCTTACCCGCAACTGGGACTGAAGCTTTCTTT	CASSLPATGTEAFF	.	many	TRBV7-9	TRBJ1-1
TGTGCCAGCAGTTTATCCAGTAGCGGGGCTCGATACGAGCAGTACTTC	CASSLSSSGARYEQYF	TRBD2	once	TRBV27	TRBJ2-7
TGTGCCAGCAGCTTGGAACACGGGAACGGAAACACCATATATTTT	CASSLEHGNGNTIYF	.	.	TRBV5-4	TRBJ1-3
TGTGCCAGCATGGGGGCGGGAGAGACCCAGTACTTC	CASMGAGETQYF	.	.	TRBV12-3/TRBV12-4	TRBJ2-5
TGTGCCAGCAGCCTAGGACAGGGGGAGTTCTTC	CASSLGQGEFF	TRBD1	many	TRBV7-6	TRBJ2-1
TGTGCCAGCTCCCCGGAAACTAGCGGGCCGACTCTTGACGAGCAGTACTTC	CASSPETSGPTLDEQYF	TRBD2	.	TRBV18	TRBJ2-7
TGTGCCAGCACGTGGACGAGCGGGGTCACCGGGGAGCTGTTTTTT	CASTWTSGVTGELFF	TRBD2	few	TRBV7-9	TRBJ2-2